Following are 8 T cell receptor beta chains from one sample sequenced in a study of T cell responses to AZD1222 COVID-19 vaccine. Some clones are missing from TCRdb's copy, which holds only in-frame ones; the method was immunoSEQ multiplex PCR. The sample includes around 70,000 clones, 79% of them seen just once. Specimen: peripheral blood, collected on day 0 of MenACWY control vaccination. The receptors shown here come from an adult in good health.

The V and J genes are TRBV7-2 and TRBJ2-3; possibly TRBD2 for D (6 bases). This CDR3 has 13 residues. The germline V gene encodes CDR1 SGHTA and CDR2 FQGNSA. The ends were cut back, 3 bases at V and 6 bases at J, with 10 bases in the middle. The CDR3 sequence: CASSFGSGDTQYF. The CDR3 coding sequence is TGTGCCAGCAGCTTCGGGAGTGGTGATACGCAGTATTTT. The full variable domain, with the rest looked up from reference TRBV7-2 and TRBJ2-3, is GAGVSQSPSNKVTEKGKDVELRCDPISGHTALYWYRQSLGQGLEFLIYFQGNSAPDKSGLPSDRFSAERTGGSVSTLTIQRTQQEDSAVYLCASSFGSGDTQYFGPGTRLTVL.

The chain recombines TRBV5-1 with TRBJ1-3; 7 positions match TRBD1. This CDR3 has 14 residues. Germline V lookup: CDR1 SGHRS, CDR2 YFSETQ. V shed 3 bases and J 2 bases; nucleotides not matched to a gene: 2. The CDR3 sequence is CASSWDSTGNTIYF. CDR3 bases: TGCGCCAGCAGCTGGGACAGCACTGGAAACACCATATATTTT.

The chain links TRBV3-1 (or the pseudogene TRBV3-2) to TRBJ2-1; maybe TRBD2 (6 bases). Deletions cut 3 bases from V and 16 bases from J, with 22 bases between. The CDR3 covers 14 residues. Germline loops: CDR1 LGHDT, CDR2 YNNKEL (reference sequence). The CDR3 region has the DNA TGTGCCAGCAGCCAGGTGGGGCGGGGTGGCGACCACTTCTTC. It yields the protein CASSQVGRGGDHFF.

The rearrangement uses TRBV2 and TRBJ1-6; perhaps TRBD1 as D (5 bases). CDR3 length equals 15 residues. The V end lost 5 bases, the J end lost 8 bases, and 16 bases lay between the germline ends. The germline CDR1 and CDR2 sequences are SNHLY and FYNNEI. The CDR3: CASSWAGRGDSPLHF. DNA of the CDR3: TGTGCCAGCAGTTGGGCAGGGCGTGGGGATTCACCCCTCCACTTT. Complete variable domain (other parts from reference TRBV2 and TRBJ1-6): EPEVTQTPSHQVTQMGQEVILRCVPISNHLYFYWYRQILGQKVEFLVSFYNNEISEKSEIFDDQFSVERPDGSNFTLKIRSTKLEDSAMYFCASSWAGRGDSPLHFGNGTRLTVT.

A note on this clone: Germline is not matched at one junction end, which may reflect a read error. The V call is TRBV5-1, the J call TRBJ1-2; D is perhaps TRBD1 (6 bases). This CDR3 comprises 15 residues. Germline CDR1 reads SGHRS; CDR2 reads YFSETQ. In nucleotides, the CDR3 is TGCGCCAGCAGCTTGGGGGCCGCAGGGGCTTTTTCTATCGCCTTC. This sequence encodes CASSLGAAGAFSIAF.

The chain has TRBV5-5 and TRBJ1-2; a possible D gene is TRBD1 (5 bases). V lost 1 base, J lost 5 bases, and 18 bases lay in between. Germline V CDR1 and CDR2: SGHKS, YYEKEE (reference sequence). The CDR3 covers 16 residues. CDR3 amino acids: CASSLQVGREGYGYTF. CDR3 nucleotide sequence: TGTGCCAGCAGCTTGCAGGTCGGCAGGGAAGGATATGGCTACACCTTC. The full variable domain, in which reference TRBV5-5 and TRBJ1-2 provide the parts outside the CDR3, is DAGVTQSPTHLIKTRGQQVTLRCSPISGHKSVSWYQQVLGQGPQFIFQYYEKEERGRGNFPDRFSARQFPNYSSELNVNALLLGDSALYLCASSLQVGREGYGYTFGSGTRLTVV.

The J gene is TRBJ1-6, the V gene TRBV6-1; D perhaps matches TRBD1 (5 bases). The V and J ends lost 2 bases and 9 bases respectively, with 11 bases between them. Per germline, CDR1 MNHNS and CDR2 SASEGT. The CDR3 is 14 residues long. This CDR3 reads CASSEQGMGSPLHF. CDR3 DNA: TGTGCCAGCAGTGAACAGGGTATGGGTTCACCCCTCCACTTT.

This chain joins TRBV27 and TRBJ1-4; possible D gene TRBD1, 6 bases. Per the germline V gene, CDR1 is MNHEY and CDR2 is SMNVEV (reference sequence). The V end was cut by 8 bases, the J end by 8 bases, with 18 bases between. The CDR3 spans 14 residues. CDR3 sequence (DNA): TGTGCCAGCCCCAGAGGGGGGCGCCGCGAAAAACTGTTTTTT. Its translation is CASPRGGRREKLFF.